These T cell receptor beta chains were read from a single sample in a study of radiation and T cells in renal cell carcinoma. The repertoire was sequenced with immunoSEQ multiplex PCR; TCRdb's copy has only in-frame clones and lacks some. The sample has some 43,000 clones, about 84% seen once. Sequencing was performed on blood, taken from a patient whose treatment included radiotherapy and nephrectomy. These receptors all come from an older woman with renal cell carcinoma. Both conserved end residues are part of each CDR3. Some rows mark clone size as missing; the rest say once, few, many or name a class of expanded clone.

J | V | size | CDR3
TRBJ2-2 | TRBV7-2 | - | CASSIQGLNTGELFF
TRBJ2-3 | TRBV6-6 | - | CASSPTSDFVDTQYF
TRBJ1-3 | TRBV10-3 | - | CAISERTAFSGNTIYF
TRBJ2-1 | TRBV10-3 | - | CAISESGVTYNEQFF
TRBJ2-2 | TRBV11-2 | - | CASSLGPTGYTGELFF
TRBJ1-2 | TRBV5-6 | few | CASRKLGGKAYGYTF
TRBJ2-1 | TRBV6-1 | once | CASRGLAGGNHEQFF
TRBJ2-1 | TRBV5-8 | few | CASSLASGEQFF
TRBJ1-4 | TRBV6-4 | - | CASSDSIKVRRNEKLFF
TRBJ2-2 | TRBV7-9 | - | CASSLGGATSLGGPVELFF
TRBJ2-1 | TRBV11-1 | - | CASSYREYNEQFF
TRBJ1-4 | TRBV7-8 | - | CASSLAMGPLGANEKLFF
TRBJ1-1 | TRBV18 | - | CASSRETNTEAFF
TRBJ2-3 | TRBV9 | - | CASTRTSGGISTDTQYF
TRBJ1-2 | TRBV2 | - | CASSVTGTSYGYTF
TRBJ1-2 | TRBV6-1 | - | CASSDQGTANYGYTF
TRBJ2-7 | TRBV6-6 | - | CASSYGRGQGANEQYF
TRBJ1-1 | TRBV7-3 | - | CASSFGGLAEAFF
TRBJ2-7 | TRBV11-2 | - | CASSLRQGYEQYF
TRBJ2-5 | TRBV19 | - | CASSIGGRQETQYF
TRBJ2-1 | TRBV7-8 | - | CASSGSGDEQFF
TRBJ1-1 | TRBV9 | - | CASSALPVSKNTEAFF
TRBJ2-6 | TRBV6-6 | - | CASRDASSGANVLTF
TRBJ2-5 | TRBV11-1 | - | CASSAGTAGEETQYF
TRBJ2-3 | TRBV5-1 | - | CASKGDAAYTQYF
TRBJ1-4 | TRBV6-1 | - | CASSEALGTDYEKLFF
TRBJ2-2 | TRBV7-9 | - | CASSHLGQYTGELFF
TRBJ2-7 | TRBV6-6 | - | CASSPRILGAGEQYF